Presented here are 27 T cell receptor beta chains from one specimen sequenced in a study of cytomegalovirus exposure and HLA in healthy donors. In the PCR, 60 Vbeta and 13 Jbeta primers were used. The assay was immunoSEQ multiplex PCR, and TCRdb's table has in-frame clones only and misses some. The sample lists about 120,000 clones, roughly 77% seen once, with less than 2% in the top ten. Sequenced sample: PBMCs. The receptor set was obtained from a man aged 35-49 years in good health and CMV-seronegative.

Written as DNA, the CDR3 is TGCGCCAGCAGCTCCGGGACTAGCGGGACGAATGAGCAGTTCTTC. Protein sequence: CASSSGTSGTNEQFF. The chain combines TRBV5-1 with TRBJ2-1; 13 bases align to TRBD2. Germline CDR1 is SGHRS and CDR2 is YFSETQ. This CDR3 spans 15 amino acids. J gave up 7 bases and V 3 bases, and 4 bases lay outside the gene matches.

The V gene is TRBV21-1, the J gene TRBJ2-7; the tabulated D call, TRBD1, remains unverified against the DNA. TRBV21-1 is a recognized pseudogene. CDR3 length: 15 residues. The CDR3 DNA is TGTGCCAGCAGCAAAGGAGGGACAGGAGGATACGAGCAGTACTTC. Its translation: CASSKGGTGGYEQYF.

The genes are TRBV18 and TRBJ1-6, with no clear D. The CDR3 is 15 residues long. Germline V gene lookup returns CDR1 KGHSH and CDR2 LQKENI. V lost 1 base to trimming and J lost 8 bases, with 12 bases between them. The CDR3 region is CASSPLRTLYSPLHF. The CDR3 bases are TGTGCCAGCTCACCACTTCGGACTCTTTATTCACCCCTCCACTTT.

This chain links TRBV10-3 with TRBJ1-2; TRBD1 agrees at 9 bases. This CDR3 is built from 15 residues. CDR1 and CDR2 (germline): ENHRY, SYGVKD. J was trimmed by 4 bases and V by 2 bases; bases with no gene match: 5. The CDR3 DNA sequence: TGTGCCATCAGTGAGCGGGGACAGGGAGGCTATGGCTACACCTTC. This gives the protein CAISERGQGGYGYTF.

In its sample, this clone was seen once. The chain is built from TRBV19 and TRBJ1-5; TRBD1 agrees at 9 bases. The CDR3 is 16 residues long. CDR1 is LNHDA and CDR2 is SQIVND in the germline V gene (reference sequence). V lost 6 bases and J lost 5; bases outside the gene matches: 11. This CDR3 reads CASRGLRTGDDQPQHF. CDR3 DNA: TGTGCCAGTAGAGGCTTACGGACAGGGGATGATCAGCCCCAGCATTTT.

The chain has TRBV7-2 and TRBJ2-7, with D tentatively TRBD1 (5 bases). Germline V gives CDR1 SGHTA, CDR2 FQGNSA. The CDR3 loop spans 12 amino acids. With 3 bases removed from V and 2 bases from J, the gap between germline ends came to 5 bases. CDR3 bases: TGTGCCAGCAGCTTGACAGCCTACGAGCAGTACTTC. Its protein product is CASSLTAYEQYF. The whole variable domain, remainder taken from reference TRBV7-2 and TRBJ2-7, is GAGVSQSPSNKVTEKGKDVELRCDPISGHTALYWYRQSLGQGLEFLIYFQGNSAPDKSGLPSDRFSAERTGGSVSTLTIQRTQQEDSAVYLCASSLTAYEQYFGPGTRLTVT.

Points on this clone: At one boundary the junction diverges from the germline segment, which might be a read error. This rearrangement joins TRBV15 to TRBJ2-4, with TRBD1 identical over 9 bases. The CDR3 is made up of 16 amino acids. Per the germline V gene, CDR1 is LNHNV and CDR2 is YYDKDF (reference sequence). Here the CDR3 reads CATSREQGAGKNSQYF. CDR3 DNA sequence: TGTGCCACCAGCAGGGAACAGGGGGCTGGCAAAAACAGTCAGTACTTC.

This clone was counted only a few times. The CDR3 protein is CASSPFTSGGAYEQYF. The DNA of the CDR3 is TGTGCCAGCAGTCCTTTTACTAGCGGGGGGGCCTACGAGCAGTACTTC. The chain is built from TRBV7-6 and TRBJ2-7, with TRBD2 identical over 13 bases. Germline CDR1 reads SGHVS; CDR2 reads FNYEAQ. The CDR3 totals 16 residues. J was trimmed by 2 bases and V by 6 bases; bases with no gene match: 7.

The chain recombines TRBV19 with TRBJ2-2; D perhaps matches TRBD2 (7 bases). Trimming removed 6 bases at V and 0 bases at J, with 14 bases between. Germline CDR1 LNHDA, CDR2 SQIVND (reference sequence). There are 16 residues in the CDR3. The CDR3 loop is CASRSRGTTNTGELFF. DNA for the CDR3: TGTGCCAGTAGGAGTAGGGGGACTACGAACACCGGGGAGCTGTTTTTT.

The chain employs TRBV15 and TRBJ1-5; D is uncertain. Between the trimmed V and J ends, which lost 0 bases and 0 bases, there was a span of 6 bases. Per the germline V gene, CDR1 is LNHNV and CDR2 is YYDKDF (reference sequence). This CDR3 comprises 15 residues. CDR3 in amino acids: CATSRDTNSNQPQHF. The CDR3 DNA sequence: TGTGCCACCAGCAGAGATACTAATAGCAATCAGCCCCAGCATTTT.

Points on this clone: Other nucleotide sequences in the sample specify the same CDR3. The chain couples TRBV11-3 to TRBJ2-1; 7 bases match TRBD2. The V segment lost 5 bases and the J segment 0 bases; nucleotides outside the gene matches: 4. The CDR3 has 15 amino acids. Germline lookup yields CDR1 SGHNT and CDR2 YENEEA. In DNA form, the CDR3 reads TGTGCCAGCAGCCGGGGAGGGAGCTCCTACAATGAGCAGTTCTTC. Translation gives CASSRGGSSYNEQFF.

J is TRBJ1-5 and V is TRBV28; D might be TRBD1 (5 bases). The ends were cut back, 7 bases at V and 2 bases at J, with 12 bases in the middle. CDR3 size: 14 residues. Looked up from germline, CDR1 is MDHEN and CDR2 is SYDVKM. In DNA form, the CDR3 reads TGTGCCAGCACCCCAACGACAGGCAATCAGCCCCAGCATTTT. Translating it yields CASTPTTGNQPQHF.

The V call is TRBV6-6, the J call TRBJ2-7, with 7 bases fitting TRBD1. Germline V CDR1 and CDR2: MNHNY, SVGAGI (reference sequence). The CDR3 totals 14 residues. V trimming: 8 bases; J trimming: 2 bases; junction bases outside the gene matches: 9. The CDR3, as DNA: TGTGCCAGCCGTCGCATAGGGACAGCCTACGAGCAGTACTTC. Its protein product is CASRRIGTAYEQYF.

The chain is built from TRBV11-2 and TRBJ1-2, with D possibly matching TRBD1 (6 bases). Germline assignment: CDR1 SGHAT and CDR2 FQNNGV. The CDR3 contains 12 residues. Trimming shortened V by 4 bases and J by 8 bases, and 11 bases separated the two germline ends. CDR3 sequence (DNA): TGTGCCAGCAGCTGGGCAGGGGACGGCTACACCTTC. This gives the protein CASSWAGDGYTF. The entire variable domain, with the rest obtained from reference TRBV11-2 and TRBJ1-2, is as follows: EAGVAQSPRYKIIEKRQSVAFWCNPISGHATLYWYQQILGQGPKLLIQFQNNGVVDDSQLPKDRFSAERLKGVDSTLKIQPAKLEDSAVYLCASSWAGDGYTFGSGTRLTVV.

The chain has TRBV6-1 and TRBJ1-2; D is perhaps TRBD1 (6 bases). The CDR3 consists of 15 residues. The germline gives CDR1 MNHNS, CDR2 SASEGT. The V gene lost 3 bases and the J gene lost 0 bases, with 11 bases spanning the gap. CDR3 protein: CASSEGHRSNYGYTF. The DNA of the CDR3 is TGTGCCAGCAGTGAGGGACACAGATCTAACTATGGCTACACCTTC.

CDR3 DNA: TGTGCCAGCAGTGCCCAGGGGGCTTGGGAGCCCCAGCATTTT. It translates to CASSAQGAWEPQHF. The chain couples TRBV2 to TRBJ1-5, with 8 bases lining up with TRBD1. The junction had 7 bases not matched to a gene; V was cut back by 4 bases and J by 8 bases. From germline, CDR1 is SNHLY and CDR2 FYNNEI. The CDR3 sequence is 14 residues long.

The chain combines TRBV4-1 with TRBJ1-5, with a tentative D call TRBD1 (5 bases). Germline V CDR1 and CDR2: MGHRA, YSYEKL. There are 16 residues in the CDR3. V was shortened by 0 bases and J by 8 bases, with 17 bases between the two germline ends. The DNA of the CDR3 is TGCGCCAGCAGCCAAGATTGGCCAGGGCGATTGGAGCCCCAGCATTTT. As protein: CASSQDWPGRLEPQHF.

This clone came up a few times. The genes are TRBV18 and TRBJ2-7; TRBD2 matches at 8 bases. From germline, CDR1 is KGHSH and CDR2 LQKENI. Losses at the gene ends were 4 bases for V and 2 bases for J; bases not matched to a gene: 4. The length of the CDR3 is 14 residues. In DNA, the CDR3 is TGTGCCAGCTCACTTAGTAGCGGGGCCTACGAGCAGTACTTC. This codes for CASSLSSGAYEQYF.

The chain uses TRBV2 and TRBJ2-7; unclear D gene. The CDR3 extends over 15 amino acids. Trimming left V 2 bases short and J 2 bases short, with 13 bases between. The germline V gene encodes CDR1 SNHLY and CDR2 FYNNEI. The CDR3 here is CASSEIWKATYEQYF. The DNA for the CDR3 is TGTGCCAGCAGTGAAATTTGGAAAGCGACCTACGAGCAGTACTTC.

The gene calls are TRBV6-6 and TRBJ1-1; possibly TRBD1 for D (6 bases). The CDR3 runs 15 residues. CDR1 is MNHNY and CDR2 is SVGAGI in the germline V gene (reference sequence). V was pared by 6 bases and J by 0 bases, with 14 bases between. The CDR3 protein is CASSRTRDMNTEAFF. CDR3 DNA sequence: TGTGCCAGCAGCCGGACCAGGGACATGAACACTGAAGCTTTCTTT.

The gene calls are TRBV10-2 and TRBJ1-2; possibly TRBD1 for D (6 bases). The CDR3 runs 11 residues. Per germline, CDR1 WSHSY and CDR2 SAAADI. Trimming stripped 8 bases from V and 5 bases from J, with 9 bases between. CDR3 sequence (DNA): TGCGCCAGCGGAACAGGGTATGGCTACACCTTC. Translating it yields CASGTGYGYTF.

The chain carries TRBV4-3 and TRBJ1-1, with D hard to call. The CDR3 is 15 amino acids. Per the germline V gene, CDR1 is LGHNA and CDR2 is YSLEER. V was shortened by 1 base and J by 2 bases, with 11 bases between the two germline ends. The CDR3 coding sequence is TGCGCCAGCAGCCAAGGTGCGACACCAAACACTGAAGCTTTCTTT. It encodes CASSQGATPNTEAFF.

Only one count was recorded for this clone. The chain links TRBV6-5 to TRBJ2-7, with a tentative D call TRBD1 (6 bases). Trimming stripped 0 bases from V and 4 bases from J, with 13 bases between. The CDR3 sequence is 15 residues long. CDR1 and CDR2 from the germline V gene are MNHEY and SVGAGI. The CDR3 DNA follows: TGTGCCAGCAGTTACTCGAGCCTGGACAGTTACGAGCAGTACTTC. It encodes CASSYSSLDSYEQYF.

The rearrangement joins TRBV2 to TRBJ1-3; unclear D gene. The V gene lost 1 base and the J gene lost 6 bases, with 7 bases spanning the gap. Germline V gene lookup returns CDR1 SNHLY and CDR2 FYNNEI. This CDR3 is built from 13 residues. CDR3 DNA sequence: TGTGCCAGCAGTGAAGGATGGGCAAACACCATATATTTT. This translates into CASSEGWANTIYF.

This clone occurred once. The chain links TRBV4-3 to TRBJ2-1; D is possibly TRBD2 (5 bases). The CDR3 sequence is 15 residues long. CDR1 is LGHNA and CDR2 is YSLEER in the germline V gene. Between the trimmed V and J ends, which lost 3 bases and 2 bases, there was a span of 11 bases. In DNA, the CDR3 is TGCGCCAGCAGCCACGGGGTTGGGGCCTACAATGAGCAGTTCTTC. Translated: CASSHGVGAYNEQFF.

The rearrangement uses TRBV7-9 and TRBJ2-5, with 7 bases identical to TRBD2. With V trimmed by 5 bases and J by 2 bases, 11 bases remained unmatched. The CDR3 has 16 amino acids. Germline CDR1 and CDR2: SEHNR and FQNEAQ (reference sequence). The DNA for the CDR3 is TGTGCCAGCAGCCGGCGGTACCTAGCGGATCAAGAGACCCAGTACTTC. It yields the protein CASSRRYLADQETQYF.

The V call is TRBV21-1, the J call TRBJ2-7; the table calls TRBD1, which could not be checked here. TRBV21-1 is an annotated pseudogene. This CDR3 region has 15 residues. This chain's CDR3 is CASSDRTGSSYEQYF. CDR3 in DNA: TGTGCCAGCAGCGACCGGACAGGCAGCTCCTACGAGCAGTACTTC.